Following are 31 T cell receptor beta chains from one sample sequenced in a study of T-cell memory formation after mild COVID-19. TCRdb itself ran the 5' RACE reads through MiXCR, one entry per CDR3 protein. The sample includes some 210,000 distinct CDR3 sequences, 27% of them seen just once. The specimen was PBMCs or a T cell subset sorted from them (not recorded which). The source of these receptors is an adult woman who had mild COVID-19 (a few samples of this study predate the infection). Cell type and time point are not known.

The chain links TRBV29-1 to TRBJ2-7; 7 bases align to TRBD1. The V gene's germline CDR1 is SQVTM and CDR2 ANQGSEA. Germline trimming cut 8 bases from V and 2 bases from J; bases unmatched to any gene: 12. The CDR3 runs 14 residues. The CDR3 loop is CSTRDRDRTYEQYF. The CDR3 bases are TGCAGCACAAGAGACCGGGACAGAACCTACGAGCAGTACTTC.

This clonotype was picked up a small number of times. This rearrangement joins TRBV4-3 to TRBJ2-1; D not resolved. The V gene lost 0 bases and the J gene lost 9 bases, with 9 bases spanning the gap. The CDR3 length is 13 residues. CDR1 is LGHNA, CDR2 YSLEER, per germline. The CDR3 region has the DNA TGCGCCAGCAGCCAAGATTCCGTCAGTGAGCAGTTCTTC. Its protein product is CASSQDSVSEQFF.

This sequence joins TRBV20-1 and TRBJ1-2; tentative D call: TRBD1 (5 bases). The length of the CDR3 is 13 residues. Germline CDR1 reads DFQATT; CDR2 reads SNEGSKA (reference sequence). V was trimmed by 7 bases and J by 8 bases, leaving 20 bases between them. The CDR3 reads CSGTGGADKGYTF. DNA for the CDR3: TGCAGTGGGACGGGCGGGGCTGATAAAGGCTACACCTTC.

This clonotype was seen a few times. V is TRBV30 and J is TRBJ2-1, with D uncertain. CDR3 length: 12 amino acids. The ends were cut back, 0 bases at V and 15 bases at J, with 15 bases in the middle. Germline V gives CDR1 GTSNPN, CDR2 SVGIG (reference sequence). The CDR3 is CAWSVARPSLFF. DNA for the CDR3: TGTGCCTGGAGTGTAGCCAGGCCCAGCCTGTTCTTC. Drawing the rest from reference TRBV30 and TRBJ2-1, the complete variable domain is SQTIHQWPATLVQPVGSPLSLECTVEGTSNPNLYWYRQAAGRGLQLLFYSVGIGQISSEVPQNLSASRPQDRQFILSSKKLLLSDSGFYLCAWSVARPSLFFGPGTRLTVL.

The CDR3 DNA follows: TGTGCCAGCAGACCTATGACAGGGATACCGAACACTGAAGCTTTCTTT. This gives the protein CASRPMTGIPNTEAFF. This rearrangement joins TRBV5-6 to TRBJ1-1; 7 bases are shared with TRBD1. Trimming removed 5 bases from V and 1 base from J; junction bases left unmatched: 11. The CDR3 loop spans 16 amino acids. Per the germline V gene, CDR1 is SGHDT and CDR2 is YYEEEE. The variable domain in full, completed from reference TRBV5-6 and TRBJ1-1, reads DAGVTQSPTHLIKTRGQQVTLRCSPKSGHDTVSWYQQALGQGPQFIFQYYEEEERQRGNFPDRFSGHQFPNYSSELNVNALLLGDSALYLCASRPMTGIPNTEAFFGQGTRLTVV.

CDR3 in amino acids: CASSLQGSDEQYF. Here the CDR3 DNA reads TGCGCCAGCAGCCTCCAGGGTAGCGACGAGCAGTACTTC. The chain is built from TRBV4-1 and TRBJ2-7, with D possibly being TRBD1 or TRBD2 (5 bases each). This CDR3 has 13 residues. Between the trimmed V and J ends, which lost 4 bases and 5 bases, there was a span of 12 bases. The germline V gene has CDR1 MGHRA and CDR2 YSYEKL.

This clonotype has just a few counts. J is TRBJ1-1 and V is TRBV12-3 or TRBV12-4; D gene unclear. The CDR3 contains 12 residues. Between the trimmed V and J ends, which lost 3 bases and 9 bases, there was a span of 11 bases. The CDR3 sequence: CASSLWHGKAFF. CDR3 DNA: TGTGCCAGCAGTTTGTGGCACGGAAAAGCTTTCTTT.

The chain recombines TRBV29-1 with TRBJ2-1; 7 positions agree with TRBD2. The germline V gene has CDR1 SQVTM and CDR2 ANQGSEA. After removal of 0 bases from V and 4 bases from J, the junction contained 9 bases not matched to a gene. The CDR3 runs 16 residues. The chain's CDR3 is CSVEDATSVQYNEQFF. The CDR3 nucleotides are TGCAGCGTTGAAGATGCCACTAGCGTCCAATACAATGAGCAGTTCTTC.

This clonotype was counted only a few times. The chain uses TRBV4-1 and TRBJ1-2; weak D call: TRBD1 (6 bases). This CDR3 spans 14 amino acids. V lost 3 bases to trimming and J lost 8 bases, with 16 bases between them. Germline-derived CDR1 and CDR2 are MGHRA and YSYEKL. CDR3 region: CASSQAGTRLGYTF. The CDR3 region has the DNA TGCGCCAGCAGCCAGGCAGGGACACGCCTAGGCTACACCTTC.

The sample holds a few counts of this clonotype. The rearrangement joins TRBV29-1 to TRBJ2-3; D possibly matches TRBD1 or TRBD2 (7 bases each). With 6 bases removed from V and 2 bases from J, the gap between germline ends came to 18 bases. Germline assignment: CDR1 SQVTM and CDR2 ANQGSEA. The CDR3 totals 15 residues. The CDR3 sequence: CSVSSGGQFTDTQYF. Here the CDR3 DNA reads TGCAGCGTGAGTTCGGGGGGACAGTTCACAGATACGCAGTATTTT.

The V call is TRBV19, the J call TRBJ2-1, with 7 positions matching TRBD2. Trimming at V came to 3 bases and at J to 3 bases, leaving 5 bases not matched to a gene. The CDR3 has 15 residues. Germline lookup yields CDR1 LNHDA and CDR2 SQIVND (reference sequence). Here the CDR3 DNA reads TGTGCCAGTAGTATGGGCGGGAGTGTCTACAATGAGCAGTTCTTC. Protein product: CASSMGGSVYNEQFF.

Only a few counts were recorded for this clonotype. The rearrangement links TRBV14 to TRBJ2-7; D is uncertain. Germline CDR1 reads SGHDN; CDR2 reads FVKESK. Between the trimmed V and J ends, which lost 0 bases and 3 bases, there was a span of 9 bases. This CDR3 spans 14 amino acids. In nucleotides, the CDR3 is TGTGCCAGCAGCCAAGAAAGCCAAAACTACGAGCAGTACTTC. Its translation: CASSQESQNYEQYF.

The chain is built from TRBV4-1 and TRBJ2-1; D is undetermined. Trimming removed 0 bases from V and 5 bases from J, with 8 bases in between. The germline V gene has CDR1 MGHRA and CDR2 YSYEKL. This CDR3 has 14 amino acids. CDR3 nucleotide sequence: TGCGCCAGCAGCCAAGAACTCGAGGACAATGAGCAGTTCTTC. Translation: CASSQELEDNEQFF.

The chain recombines TRBV5-1 with TRBJ1-2; TRBD1 agrees at 8 bases. The germline CDR1 and CDR2 sequences are SGHRS and YFSETQ. V trimming: 2 bases; J trimming: 6 bases; junction bases outside the gene matches: 3. The CDR3 consists of 13 residues. The CDR3 DNA follows: TGCGCCAGCAGCTTCACGACAGGGGATGGCTACACCTTC. It codes for CASSFTTGDGYTF.

The rearrangement links TRBV9 to TRBJ2-3; tentative D call: TRBD2 (5 bases). Germline CDR1 reads SGDLS; CDR2 reads YYNGEE. V was pared by 2 bases and J by 4 bases, with 8 bases between. This CDR3 comprises 13 residues. The CDR3 protein is CASSVRGSDTQYF. In DNA, the CDR3 is TGTGCCAGCAGCGTTCGGGGTTCAGATACGCAGTATTTT.

This clonotype was detected many times. The rearrangement links TRBV3-1 to TRBJ1-2, with TRBD1 matching 7 bases. V shed 1 base and J 4 bases; nucleotides not matched to a gene: 9. The germline CDR1 and CDR2 sequences are LGHDT and YNNKEL (reference sequence). The CDR3 length is 16 residues. CDR3 DNA sequence: TGTGCCAGCAGCCAAGGGGTGGACAGGCTACTCTATGGCTACACCTTC. Protein sequence: CASSQGVDRLLYGYTF.

This chain links TRBV10-3 with TRBJ1-1; D gene ambiguous. V was pared by 3 bases and J by 1 base, with 6 bases between. Germline CDR1 reads ENHRY; CDR2 reads SYGVKD. The CDR3 spans 13 residues. The CDR3 sequence is CAISEGQNTEAFF. CDR3 bases: TGTGCCATCAGTGAAGGGCAGAACACTGAAGCTTTCTTT.

This clonotype occurred many times. The chain is built from TRBV3-1 and TRBJ1-2; no clear D. V shed 4 bases and J shed 7 bases, with 13 bases lying between them. Germline assignment: CDR1 LGHDT and CDR2 YNNKEL (reference sequence). The CDR3 is 13 amino acids. The CDR3 loop is CASSLQLASGYTF. The CDR3 DNA reads as TGTGCCAGCAGCCTCCAGCTGGCTTCTGGCTACACCTTC.

This clonotype was observed a handful of times. The V and J genes are TRBV20-1 and TRBJ1-5; no definite D call. Germline CDR1 is DFQATT and CDR2 is SNEGSKA (reference sequence). The V end was cut by 1 base, the J end by 0 bases, with 10 bases between. The CDR3 runs to 15 residues. The CDR3, as DNA: TGCAGTGCTAGAGCCCCGGGAGGTAGCAATCAGCCCCAGCATTTT. This gives the protein CSARAPGGSNQPQHF.

The table lists this clonotype with a few counts. The V call is TRBV11-2, the J call TRBJ2-1, with 9 bases that match TRBD1. This CDR3 comprises 16 residues. V lost 5 bases, J lost 7 bases, and 12 bases stayed unmatched. The germline V gene encodes CDR1 SGHAT and CDR2 FQNNGV. The CDR3 coding sequence is TGTGCCAGCAGCGCGTGGGGGACAGGGTTTGAGAATGAGCAGTTCTTC. Protein sequence: CASSAWGTGFENEQFF.

The sample holds a few counts of this clonotype. The junction differs from germline at one of its ends, possibly a read error. The chain joins TRBV12-3 or TRBV12-4 to TRBJ1-1; D might be TRBD1 (5 bases). The CDR3 extends over 12 amino acids. In DNA, the CDR3 is TGTGCCAGCAGTTCGGAGCTCTCGGGGGGTTATTTT. As protein: CASSSELSGGYF.

The chain has TRBV5-5 and TRBJ1-1; D remains unclear. Trimming took 2 bases from V and 0 from J, leaving 8 bases between them. This CDR3 comprises 14 residues. CDR1 is SGHKS and CDR2 is YYEKEE in the germline V gene (reference sequence). Written as DNA, the CDR3 is TGTGCCAGCAGCTTTAGACCCATGAACACTGAAGCTTTCTTT. Its translation: CASSFRPMNTEAFF.

The CDR3 here is CASSLGGAPLAGGYNEQFF. CDR3 nucleotides: TGCGCCAGCAGCTTGGGCGGGGCCCCCCTAGCGGGGGGTTACAATGAGCAGTTCTTC. The rearrangement joins TRBV5-1 to TRBJ2-1; 11 nucleotides agree with TRBD2. Germline V gene sequence: CDR1 SGHRS, CDR2 YFSETQ. The V and J ends lost 0 bases and 4 bases, in that order; junction bases with no gene match: 12. This CDR3 comprises 19 residues.

V gene TRBV12-3 or TRBV12-4 combines with J gene TRBJ2-1; perhaps TRBD1 as D (5 bases). V lost 3 bases, J lost 4 bases, and 13 bases lay in between. The CDR3 spans 15 residues. This chain's CDR3 is CASSFDSPGYNEQFF. In DNA, the CDR3 is TGTGCCAGCAGTTTCGACAGCCCTGGGTACAATGAGCAGTTCTTC.

The V gene is TRBV5-1, the J gene TRBJ2-7, with D possibly being TRBD1 or TRBD2 (6 bases each). The length of the CDR3 is 13 residues. V lost 4 bases, J lost 3 bases, and 11 bases lay in between. The V gene's germline CDR1 is SGHRS and CDR2 YFSETQ. The CDR3: CASSLGGHYEQYF. In DNA, the CDR3 is TGCGCCAGCAGCCTAGGGGGGCACTACGAGCAGTACTTC.

The chain joins TRBV3-1 to TRBJ1-3; D remains unclear. V dropped 5 bases and J dropped 7 bases, with 9 bases sitting between them. CDR1 LGHDT and CDR2 YNNKEL come from the germline V gene (reference sequence). The CDR3 runs 12 residues. The CDR3 DNA sequence: TGTGCCAGCAGCAGAGATGTGAACACCATATATTTT. As protein: CASSRDVNTIYF.

The chain carries TRBV14 and TRBJ2-3, with 8 bases aligning to TRBD2. Germline V gene sequence: CDR1 SGHDN, CDR2 FVKESK. This CDR3 comprises 14 residues. Losses at the gene ends were 3 bases for V and 6 bases for J; bases not matched to a gene: 5. The DNA for the CDR3 is TGTGCCAGCAGCCACGGACTAGCTTTGGATACGCAGTATTTT. It translates to CASSHGLALDTQYF.

This clonotype was recorded a few times. This chain links TRBV5-1 with TRBJ1-1; 7 positions match TRBD1. The germline CDR1 and CDR2 sequences are SGHRS and YFSETQ. The V and J ends lost 7 bases and 4 bases, in that order; junction bases with no gene match: 10. The CDR3 contains 14 residues. In DNA form, the CDR3 reads TGCGCCAGCTACGTCGGGACAGACCTCACTGAAGCTTTCTTT. Protein product: CASYVGTDLTEAFF.

The V gene is TRBV19, the J gene TRBJ1-1; no clear D gene. Germline lookup yields CDR1 LNHDA and CDR2 SQIVND (reference sequence). This CDR3 has 15 amino acids. Trimming stripped 5 bases from V and 1 base from J, with 14 bases between. CDR3 in amino acids: CASSPRANPNTEAFF. The CDR3 coding sequence is TGTGCCAGTAGTCCACGGGCCAACCCGAACACTGAAGCTTTCTTT.

This clonotype was observed a handful of times. The chain recombines TRBV9 with TRBJ2-7; 8 nucleotides align to TRBD2. CDR3 length equals 14 residues. Germline V lookup: CDR1 SGDLS, CDR2 YYNGEE. Trimming took 0 bases from V and 3 from J; bases not matched to a gene: 2. The CDR3 protein is CASSVAGGGYEQYF. CDR3 DNA sequence: TGTGCCAGCAGCGTAGCCGGGGGGGGCTACGAGCAGTACTTC.

This clonotype was detected only a few times. V is TRBV29-1 and J is TRBJ2-7, with D perhaps matching TRBD1 (6 bases). CDR1 and CDR2 (germline): SQVTM, ANQGSEA. V lost 5 bases to trimming and J lost 6 bases, with 14 bases between them. This CDR3 comprises 12 residues. CDR3: CSVSSDSSEQYF. The CDR3 DNA reads as TGCAGCGTTTCATCGGACAGTTCCGAGCAGTACTTC.